The TCR beta chain described here comes from a study of CXCR3-negative and CXCR3-positive naive CD8 T cells. General study results and limits: More hydrophobic TRB CDR3s were found in CXCR3-positive naive cells than in CXCR3-negative naive cells.

It was by 5' RACE with UMI labels that the TRB cDNA libraries were prepared. Following a re-call of the 5' RACE reads, TCRdb has one entry per CDR3 protein and lacks DNA. The sample data list more than 45,000 distinct CDR3 sequences. A remark on this clonotype: What it binds is not known.

The source of this sequence is a human donor in good health. Some clones in this sample may be carry-over from other donors' samples. Material for sequencing was naive CXCR3- CD8+ T cells from blood. Documented subset: CD45RO-CCR7+CD27+CD95- naive CD8+ T cells lacking CXCR3 (TNR3-).

The CDR3 protein is CASGLGGVTYNEQFF. The V call is TRBV2, the J call TRBJ2-1; TCRdb reports TRBD1, a call that lacks DNA to check it against. Looked up from germline, CDR1 is SNHLY and CDR2 is FYNNEI. The length of the CDR3 is 15 residues.